One T cell receptor (beta chain) is described in this entry. This sample was included in a study of OX40 agonist ivuxolimab in advanced cancers. Background on the study: Ivuxolimab is an agonistic anti-OX40 (CD134) antibody, and patients were treated with it. A partial response was reached by three patients: one with hepatocellular carcinoma and two with cutaneous melanoma.

The data were produced by immunoSEQ multiplex PCR, yet TCRdb's version contains in-frame clones alone and is incomplete. The sample has under 25,000 clones, over 75% seen once. Germline V CDR1 and CDR2: SGHDN, FVKESK. Trimming took off 7 bases at V and 5 bases at J, with 22 bases between the two ends. CDR3 length equals 16 residues. Sequences were derived from CD4+ or CD8+ T cells sorted from blood, sampled in a trial of the OX40 agonist ivuxolimab. This receptor was identified in an adult with an advanced solid tumor such as melanoma, head and neck, liver or kidney cancer. The chain carries TRBV14 and TRBJ2-3, with D perhaps TRBD1 or TRBD2 (5 bases each). CDR3 in DNA: TGTGCCAGCACCTCCGATAAGCCCGGGGCAAGAGATACGCAGTATTTT. Its protein is CASTSDKPGARDTQYF. The full variable domain, with the rest looked up from reference TRBV14 and TRBJ2-3, is EAGVTQFPSHSVIEKGQTVTLRCDPISGHDNLYWYRRVMGKEIKFLLHFVKESKQDESGMPNNRFLAERTGGTYSTLKVQPAELEDSGVYFCASTSDKPGARDTQYFGPGTRLTVL.